This T cell receptor beta chain was profiled in a study of blood T cell repertoires in COVID-19. Study background: COVID-19 samples, acute and convalescent, were from the United States, Italy and Spain. Sources were T cells, B-cell-depleted T cells, or PBMCs; the material itself was cDNA or gDNA.

Libraries were prepared by immunoSEQ multiplex PCR; TCRdb keeps only in-frame clonotypes and omits some of them. Seen here are roughly 27,000 clones, more than 75% observed once, and the top ten hold around 6.2%. Trimming removed 6 bases at V and 7 bases at J, with 16 bases between. The CDR3 has 14 amino acids. Input material: peripheral blood. This chain joins TRBV6-7 and TRBJ2-1, with D maybe TRBD2 (5 bases). TRBV6-7 is treated as an ORF (open reading frame) with a function not yet certain. The TCR was taken from a human donor in a cohort sampled during active COVID-19. CDR3 coding DNA: TGTGCCAGCAGGTGGACTCCTAATCGGAATGAGCAGTTCTTC. This sequence encodes CASRWTPNRNEQFF.